The 11 T cell receptor beta chains in this list originate from one sample, sequenced in a study of cytomegalovirus exposure and HLA in healthy donors. It was with 60 Vbeta and 13 Jbeta primers that the PCR ran. Sequencing was performed with immunoSEQ multiplex PCR; in TCRdb, only in-frame clones are kept and a portion is missing. Counted here are 150,000 to 200,000 clones, roughly 80% occurring once; the ten biggest clones make up roughly 4.4%. Sequencing used PBMCs. These TCRs come from a man aged 25 to 45 in good health and CMV-seronegative.

There are a few counts of this clone. The chain joins TRBV30 to TRBJ2-7; 8 nucleotides agree with TRBD2. The CDR3 has 15 residues. CDR1 is GTSNPN, CDR2 SVGIG, per germline (reference sequence). V trimming: 4 bases; J trimming: 0 bases; junction bases outside the gene matches: 8. The CDR3 region has the DNA TGTGCCTGGAATAGGCTAGCGGGTAGCTCCTACGAGCAGTACTTC. Its protein is CAWNRLAGSSYEQYF.

The chain is built from TRBV30 and TRBJ1-1; D unresolved. The CDR3 has 11 residues. The germline V and J ends were trimmed by 2 bases and 10 bases, with 11 bases remaining between them. Germline CDR1 and CDR2: GTSNPN and SVGIG (reference sequence). This chain's CDR3 is CAWSPKGVAFF. The CDR3 DNA reads as TGTGCCTGGAGTCCTAAAGGAGTAGCTTTCTTT.

The chain couples TRBV7-8 to TRBJ2-3; 7 bases agree with TRBD2. The J segment lost 0 bases and the V segment lost 5 bases, leaving 5 bases of the junction unmatched. This CDR3 is built from 15 residues. Germline loops: CDR1 SGHVS, CDR2 FQNEAQ. CDR3 nucleotide sequence: TGTGCCAGCAGCCTGGGGGGGTTTAGCACAGATACGCAGTATTTT. Residues: CASSLGGFSTDTQYF.

This rearrangement joins TRBV28 to TRBJ2-7; TRBD1 matches 8 bases. The J segment lost 1 base and the V segment lost 6 bases, leaving 8 bases of the junction unmatched. The V gene's germline CDR1 is MDHEN and CDR2 SYDVKM. CDR3 length equals 15 residues. The CDR3 region has the DNA TGTGCCAGCAGAGGACGACAGGGGACTTCCTACGAGCAGTACTTC. Translation gives CASRGRQGTSYEQYF.

This rearrangement joins TRBV6-6 to TRBJ1-2; D might be TRBD1 (6 bases). The CDR3 consists of 15 residues. Trimming left V 2 bases short and J 0 bases short, with 10 bases between. Germline loops: CDR1 MNHNY, CDR2 SVGAGI (reference sequence). CDR3 protein: CASSYEQGANYGYTF. DNA for the CDR3: TGTGCCAGCAGTTACGAACAGGGAGCTAACTATGGCTACACCTTC.

The chain carries TRBV28 and TRBJ2-7, with D possibly being TRBD1 (6 bases). There are 16 residues in the CDR3. Per germline, CDR1 MDHEN and CDR2 SYDVKM. Trimming removed 5 bases at V and 2 bases at J, with 19 bases between. The CDR3 DNA is TGTGCCAGCAGTCTACTCGGACAGCCCAATCCCTACGAGCAGTACTTC. It yields the protein CASSLLGQPNPYEQYF.

The chain carries TRBV7-9 and TRBJ1-1, with 10 nucleotides matching TRBD1. CDR1 and CDR2 from the germline V gene are SEHNR and FQNEAQ (reference sequence). This CDR3 spans 16 amino acids. The V and J ends lost 5 bases and 7 bases, in that order; junction bases with no gene match: 13. The CDR3 loop is CASSPTSGTGEHEAFF. The CDR3 DNA reads TGTGCCAGCAGCCCGACCTCCGGGACAGGGGAACATGAAGCTTTCTTT.

The V gene is TRBV27, the J gene TRBJ2-5, with TRBD2 identical over 9 bases. The CDR3 is 17 amino acids. Germline loops: CDR1 MNHEY, CDR2 SMNVEV (reference sequence). The junction had 7 bases not matched to a gene; V was cut back by 2 bases and J by 0 bases. The CDR3 nucleotides read TGTGCCAGCAGTTTACTTTCTAGCGGGACTTACCAAGAGACCCAGTACTTC. Protein: CASSLLSSGTYQETQYF.

The V and J genes are TRBV7-9 and TRBJ1-6; 10 nucleotides align to TRBD1. Germline-derived CDR1 and CDR2 are SEHNR and FQNEAQ (reference sequence). V was clipped by 5 bases and J by 8 bases; unmatched bases: 0. CDR3 length equals 13 residues. The CDR3 region is CASSGQGDSPLHF. CDR3 bases: TGTGCCAGCAGCGGACAGGGGGATTCACCCCTCCACTTT.

In nucleotides, the CDR3 is TGCGCCAGCGAGGAGGGTACCGGGGAGCTGTTTTTT. It translates to CASEEGTGELFF. V and J are TRBV5-1 and TRBJ2-2, with D possibly TRBD2 on 6 matching bases. V gave up 7 bases and J gave up 5 bases, with 9 bases separating them. Germline V gene sequence: CDR1 SGHRS, CDR2 YFSETQ. CDR3 length equals 12 residues.

This clone appeared a few times. The CDR3 is CASSEAPSGDYNEQFF. The CDR3 nucleotides read TGTGCCAGCAGTGAAGCCCCTAGCGGGGACTACAATGAGCAGTTCTTC. V is TRBV6-1 and J is TRBJ2-1, with 9 bases that match TRBD2. Trimming at V came to 0 bases and at J to 3 bases, leaving 3 bases not matched to a gene. Germline CDR1 reads MNHNS; CDR2 reads SASEGT. The CDR3 is 16 residues long.